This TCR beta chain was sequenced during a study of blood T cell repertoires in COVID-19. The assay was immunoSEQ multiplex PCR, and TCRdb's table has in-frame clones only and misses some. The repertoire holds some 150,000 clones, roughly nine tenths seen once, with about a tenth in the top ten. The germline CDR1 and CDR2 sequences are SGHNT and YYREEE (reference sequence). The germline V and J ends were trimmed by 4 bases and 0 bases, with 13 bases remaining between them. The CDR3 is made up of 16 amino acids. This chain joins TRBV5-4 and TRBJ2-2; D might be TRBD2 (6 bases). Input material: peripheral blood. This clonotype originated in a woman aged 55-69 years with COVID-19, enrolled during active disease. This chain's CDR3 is CASSTRGLANTGELFF. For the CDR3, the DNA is TGTGCCAGCAGCACAAGGGGACTCGCGAACACCGGGGAGCTGTTTTTT.